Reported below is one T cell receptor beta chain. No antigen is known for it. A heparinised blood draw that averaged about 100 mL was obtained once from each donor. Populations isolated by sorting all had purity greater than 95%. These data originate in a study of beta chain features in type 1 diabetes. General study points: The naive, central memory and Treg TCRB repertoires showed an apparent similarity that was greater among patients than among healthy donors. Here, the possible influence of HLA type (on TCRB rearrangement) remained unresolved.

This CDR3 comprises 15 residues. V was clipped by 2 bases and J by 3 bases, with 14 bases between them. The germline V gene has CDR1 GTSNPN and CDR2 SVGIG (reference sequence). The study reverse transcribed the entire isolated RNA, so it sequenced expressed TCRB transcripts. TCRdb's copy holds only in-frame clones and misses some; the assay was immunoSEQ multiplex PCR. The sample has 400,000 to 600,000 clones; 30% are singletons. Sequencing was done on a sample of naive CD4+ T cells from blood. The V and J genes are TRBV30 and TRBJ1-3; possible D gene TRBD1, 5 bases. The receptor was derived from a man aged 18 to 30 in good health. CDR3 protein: CAWSFRRRGGNTIYF. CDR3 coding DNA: TGTGCCTGGAGTTTCCGTCGAAGGGGTGGAAACACCATATATTTT. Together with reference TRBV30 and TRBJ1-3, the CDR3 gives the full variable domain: SQTIHQWPATLVQPVGSPLSLECTVEGTSNPNLYWYRQAAGRGLQLLFYSVGIGQISSEVPQNLSASRPQDRQFILSSKKLLLSDSGFYLCAWSFRRRGGNTIYFGEGSWLTVV.